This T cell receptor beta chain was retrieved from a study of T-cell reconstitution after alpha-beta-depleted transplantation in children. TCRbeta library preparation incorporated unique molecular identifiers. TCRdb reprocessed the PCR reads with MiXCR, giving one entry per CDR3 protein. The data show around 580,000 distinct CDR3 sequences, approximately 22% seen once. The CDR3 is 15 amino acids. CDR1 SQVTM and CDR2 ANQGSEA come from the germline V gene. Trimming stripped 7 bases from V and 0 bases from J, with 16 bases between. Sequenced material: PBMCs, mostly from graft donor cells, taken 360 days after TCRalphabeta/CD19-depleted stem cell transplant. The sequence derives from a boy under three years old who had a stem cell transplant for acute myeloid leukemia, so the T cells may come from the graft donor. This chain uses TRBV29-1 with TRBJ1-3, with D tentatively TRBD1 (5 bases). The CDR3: CSAAPGTSSGNTIYF. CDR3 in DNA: TGCAGCGCTGCCCCTGGGACTAGCTCTGGAAACACCATATATTTT.